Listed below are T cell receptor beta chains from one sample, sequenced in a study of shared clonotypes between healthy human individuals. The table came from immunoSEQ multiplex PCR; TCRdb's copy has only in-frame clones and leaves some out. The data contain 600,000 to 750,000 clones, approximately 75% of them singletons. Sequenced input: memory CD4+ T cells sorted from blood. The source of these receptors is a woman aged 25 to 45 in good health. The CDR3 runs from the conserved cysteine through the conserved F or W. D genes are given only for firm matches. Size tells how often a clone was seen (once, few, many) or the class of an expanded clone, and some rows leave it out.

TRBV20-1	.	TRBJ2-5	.	CSARWGTQYF	TGCAGTGCTAGGTGGGGGACCCAGTACTTC
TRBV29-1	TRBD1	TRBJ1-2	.	CSASDRDYGYTF	TGCAGCGCCTCTGACAGGGACTATGGCTACACCTTC
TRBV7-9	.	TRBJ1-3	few	CASSLSRGAGNTIYF	TGTGCCAGCAGCTTATCAAGGGGTGCTGGAAACACCATATATTTT
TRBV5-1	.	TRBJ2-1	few	CASSLASGGYNEQFF	TGCGCCAGCAGCTTGGCCAGCGGCGGGTACAATGAGCAGTTCTTC
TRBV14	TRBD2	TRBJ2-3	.	CASSPGLAVNTDTQYF	TGTGCCAGCAGTCCAGGACTAGCGGTAAACACAGATACGCAGTATTTT
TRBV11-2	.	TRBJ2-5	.	CASSLFGETQYF	TGTGCCAGCAGCTTATTTGGGGAGACCCAGTACTTC
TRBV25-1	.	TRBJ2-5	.	CASSARTYGETQYF	TGTGCCAGCAGTGCCCGGACGTACGGAGAGACCCAGTACTTC
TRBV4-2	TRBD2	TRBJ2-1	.	CASSQVGAGGANNEQFF	TGTGCCAGCAGCCAAGTCGGGGCGGGAGGAGCCAACAATGAGCAGTTCTTC
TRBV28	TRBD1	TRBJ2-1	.	CASSRQGPSQNEQFF	TGTGCCAGCAGTCGACAGGGCCCTAGTCAAAATGAGCAGTTCTTC
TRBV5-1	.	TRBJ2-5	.	CASSFGQKQETQYF	TGCGCCAGCAGCTTTGGACAGAAACAAGAGACCCAGTACTTC
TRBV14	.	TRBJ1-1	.	CASSGLNTEAFF	TGTGCCAGCAGCGGCCTGAACACTGAAGCTTTCTTT
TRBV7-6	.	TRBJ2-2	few	CASSPLVNTGELFF	TGTGCCAGCAGCCCACTGGTGAACACCGGGGAGCTGTTTTTT
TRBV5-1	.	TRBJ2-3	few	CASSLGQGDTQYF	TGCGCCAGCAGCTTGGGCCAGGGAGATACGCAGTATTTT
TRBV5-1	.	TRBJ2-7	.	CASSGDGYSYEQYF	TGCGCCAGCAGCGGGGACGGATACTCCTACGAGCAGTACTTC
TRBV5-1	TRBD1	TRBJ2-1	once	CATKGGTGVDEQFF	TGCGCCACCAAGGGGGGGACAGGGGTCGATGAGCAGTTCTTC
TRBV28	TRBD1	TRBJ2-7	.	CASSLGPTGGVYEQYF	TGTGCCAGCAGCTTAGGCCCGACAGGGGGCGTCTACGAGCAGTACTTC
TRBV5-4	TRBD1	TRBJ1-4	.	CASSARAGTGGEKLFF	TGTGCCAGCAGCGCCCGAGCCGGGACAGGGGGTGAAAAACTGTTTTTT
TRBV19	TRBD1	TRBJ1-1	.	CASRAGGGLNTEAFF	TGTGCCAGTAGAGCAGGGGGAGGGTTGAACACTGAAGCTTTCTTT
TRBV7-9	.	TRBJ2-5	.	CASSLVGHPTETQYF	TGTGCCAGCAGCTTAGTAGGACACCCGACGGAGACCCAGTACTTC
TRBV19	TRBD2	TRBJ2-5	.	CASSVSGGNQETQYF	TGTGCCAGTAGTGTGTCGGGAGGTAACCAAGAGACCCAGTACTTC
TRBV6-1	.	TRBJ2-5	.	CASSEFLREVTETQYF	TGTGCCAGCAGTGAATTTTTGCGAGAGGTTACGGAGACCCAGTACTTC
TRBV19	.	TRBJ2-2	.	CASSMFGDHTGELFF	TGTGCCAGTAGTATGTTTGGGGACCACACCGGGGAGCTGTTTTTT
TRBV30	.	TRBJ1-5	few	CAWNRGGQPQHF	TGTGCCTGGAATAGGGGGGGTCAGCCCCAGCATTTT
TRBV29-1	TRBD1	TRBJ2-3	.	CSVDSQGTDTQYF	TGCAGCGTTGATTCACAGGGGACAGATACGCAGTATTTT
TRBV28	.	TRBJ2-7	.	CASSLFSESSYEQYF	TGTGCCAGCAGTTTATTTAGCGAGAGCTCCTACGAGCAGTACTTC
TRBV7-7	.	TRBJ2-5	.	CASSPGASQETQYF	TGTGCCAGCAGCCCAGGGGCGTCCCAAGAGACCCAGTACTTC
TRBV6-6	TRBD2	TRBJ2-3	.	CASRGLAGGPPDTQYF	TGTGCCAGCAGAGGATTAGCGGGAGGCCCCCCAGATACGCAGTATTTT
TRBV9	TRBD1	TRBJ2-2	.	CASSVGQGRSGELFF	TGTGCCAGCAGCGTCGGACAGGGTCGTAGCGGGGAGCTGTTTTTT
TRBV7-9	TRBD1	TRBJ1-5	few	CASSLVGQGSNQPQHF	TGTGCCAGCAGCTTAGTCGGACAGGGGAGCAATCAGCCCCAGCATTTT
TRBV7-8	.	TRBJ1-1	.	CASSLMDEAFF	TGTGCCAGCAGCTTGATGGACGAAGCTTTCTTT
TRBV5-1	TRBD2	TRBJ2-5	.	CASSPRSDASGGQETQYF	TGCGCCAGCAGCCCTCGATCTGATGCTAGCGGGGGCCAAGAGACCCAGTACTTC
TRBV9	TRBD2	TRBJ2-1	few	CASSVGLEGTSGNEQFF	TGTGCCAGCAGCGTGGGCCTCGAAGGGACTAGCGGGAATGAGCAGTTCTTC
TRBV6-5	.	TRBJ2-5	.	CASSYLGGSLKETQYF	TGTGCCAGCAGTTATCTGGGGGGTTCCCTTAAAGAGACCCAGTACTTC
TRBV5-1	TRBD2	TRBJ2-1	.	CASSWAGARNEQFF	TGCGCCAGCAGCTGGGCGGGAGCCCGGAATGAGCAGTTCTTC
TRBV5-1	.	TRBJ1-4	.	CASQSDSTNEKLFF	TGCGCCAGCCAATCCGACTCAACTAATGAAAAACTGTTTTTT
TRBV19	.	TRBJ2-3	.	CASSSGRSVTDTQYF	TGTGCCAGTAGTAGTGGACGTTCTGTCACAGATACGCAGTATTTT
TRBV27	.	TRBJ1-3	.	CASGQLSGNTIYF	TGTGCCAGCGGACAGCTCTCTGGAAACACCATATATTTT
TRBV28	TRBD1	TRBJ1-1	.	CASSWSRGRVTEAFF	TGTGCCAGCAGTTGGAGCAGGGGGAGGGTCACTGAAGCTTTCTTT
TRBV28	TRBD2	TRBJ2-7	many	CASSRPHPLAGDEYF	TGTGCCAGCAGTCGACCCCATCCCCTAGCGGGAGATGAGTACTTC
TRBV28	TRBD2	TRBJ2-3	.	CASRPGLAGGDTQYF	TGTGCCAGCAGGCCCGGACTAGCGGGAGGTGATACGCAGTATTTT
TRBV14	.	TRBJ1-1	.	CASSQVSQTNTEAFF	TGTGCCAGCAGCCAAGTATCCCAGACGAACACTGAAGCTTTCTTT
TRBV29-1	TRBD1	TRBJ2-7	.	CSVSDRGSYEQYF	TGCAGCGTCTCGGACAGGGGCTCCTACGAGCAGTACTTC
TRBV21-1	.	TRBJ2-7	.	CASSKGHLVGTGKSYEQYF	TGTGCCAGCAGCAAAGGGCACTTAGTCGGGACAGGGAAATCCTACGAGCAGTACTTC
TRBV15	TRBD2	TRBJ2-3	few	CATSSGRNADTQYF	TGTGCCACCAGTTCCGGGAGGAACGCAGATACGCAGTATTTT
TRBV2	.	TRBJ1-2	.	CASQRGNYGYTF	TGTGCCAGCCAGCGGGGTAACTATGGCTACACCTTC
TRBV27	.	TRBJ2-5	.	CASSFHPQETQYF	TGTGCCAGCAGTTTCCACCCGCAAGAGACCCAGTACTTC
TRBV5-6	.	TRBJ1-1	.	CASSLYGTEAFF	TGTGCCAGCAGCTTGTATGGCACTGAAGCTTTCTTT
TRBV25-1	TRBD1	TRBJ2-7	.	CASSESRDRPRYEQYF	TGTGCCAGCAGTGAATCGAGGGACAGGCCTCGCTACGAGCAGTACTTC
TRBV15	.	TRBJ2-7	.	CATSRGSAAGVGVEQYF	TGTGCCACCAGCAGAGGTTCTGCGGCAGGGGTAGGTGTCGAGCAGTACTTC
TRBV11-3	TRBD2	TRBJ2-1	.	CASSPRGTSGRANEQFF	TGTGCCAGCAGCCCCCGGGGGACTAGCGGGAGGGCCAATGAGCAGTTCTTC
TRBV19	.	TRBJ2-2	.	CASSIGRTPNTGELFF	TGTGCCAGTAGTATAGGGAGAACCCCAAACACCGGGGAGCTGTTTTTT
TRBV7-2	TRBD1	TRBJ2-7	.	CASSLQQGSSYEQYF	TGTGCCAGCAGCTTACAACAGGGGTCCTCCTACGAGCAGTACTTC
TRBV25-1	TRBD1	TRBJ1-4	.	CASSSRDRGNEKLFF	TGTGCCAGCAGCTCACGGGACAGGGGGAATGAAAAACTGTTTTTT
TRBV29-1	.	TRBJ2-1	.	CSVEVGSTDEQFF	TGCAGCGTTGAAGTCGGGAGCACGGATGAGCAGTTCTTC